A single sample gave rise to the 10 T cell receptor beta chains below, sequenced in a study of blood T cell repertoires in COVID-19. Profiled with immunoSEQ multiplex PCR; TCRdb holds only in-frame clones, not every one. The table lists about 220,000 clones, 80% to 85% of them singletons, with less than 7% in the top ten. The sample consisted of PBMCs or T cells enriched from blood (not recorded which). The receptors here all came from a woman between 40 and 50 years old who had recovered from COVID-19.

The chain employs TRBV18 and TRBJ2-1; 8 bases align to TRBD2. V lost 2 bases, J lost 5 bases, and 2 bases stayed unmatched. Per germline, CDR1 KGHSH and CDR2 LQKENI. The CDR3 totals 14 residues. The CDR3 nucleotides read TGTGCCAGCTCACCAGGGACTAGGAACAATGAGCAGTTCTTC. Its translation: CASSPGTRNNEQFF.

In this sample, this clone turned up a few times. This rearrangement joins TRBV27 to TRBJ1-5, with D maybe TRBD1 (5 bases). Trimming took 5 bases from V and 8 from J, leaving 19 bases between them. CDR3 length: 15 amino acids. CDR1 is MNHEY and CDR2 is SMNVEV in the germline V gene (reference sequence). CDR3 nucleotides: TGTGCCAGCAGTCCCAAAGATCCAGGGTCGGAGCCCCAGCATTTT. Translating gives CASSPKDPGSEPQHF.

The rearrangement uses TRBV19 and TRBJ1-5, with D maybe TRBD1 (5 bases). The germline V gene has CDR1 LNHDA and CDR2 SQIVND (reference sequence). Trimming left V 1 base short and J 6 bases short, with 16 bases between. The CDR3 sequence is 16 residues long. The CDR3 sequence is CASSIGRGEGGQPQHF. In nucleotides, the CDR3 is TGTGCCAGTAGTATAGGAAGAGGGGAGGGAGGTCAGCCCCAGCATTTT.

This chain uses TRBV2 with TRBJ2-5; tentative D call: TRBD2 (5 bases). Trimming removed 4 bases at V and 2 bases at J, with 11 bases between. Germline V gene data show CDR1 as SNHLY and CDR2 as FYNNEI. The CDR3 consists of 14 residues. The CDR3 nucleotides read TGTGCCAGCAGTGTCGTTTCGGGGCAAGAGACCCAGTACTTC. Its translation is CASSVVSGQETQYF.

This chain joins TRBV7-2 and TRBJ2-2, with a possible D match to TRBD1 (5 bases). The CDR3 is made up of 17 amino acids. Between the trimmed V and J ends, which lost 3 bases and 4 bases, there was a span of 18 bases. Germline V gene lookup returns CDR1 SGHTA and CDR2 FQGNSA. CDR3 region: CASSLHAAQVSTGELFF. DNA of the CDR3: TGTGCCAGCAGCTTGCATGCGGCACAGGTGAGCACCGGGGAGCTGTTTTTT.

V is TRBV11-2 and J is TRBJ2-3, with D maybe TRBD2 (7 bases). The CDR3 loop spans 13 amino acids. Trimming took 4 bases from V and 4 from J, leaving 9 bases between them. Germline assignment: CDR1 SGHAT and CDR2 FQNNGV. CDR3 protein: CASSWGGPDTQYF. Here the CDR3 DNA reads TGTGCCAGCAGCTGGGGGGGCCCAGATACGCAGTATTTT.

The count of this clone is one. V is TRBV21-1 and J is TRBJ2-5; the D call TRBD2 from the table was never checked on the DNA. TRBV21-1 is given as a pseudogene. The CDR3 is 12 residues long. CDR3 region: CASSKAEETQYF. Here the CDR3 DNA reads TGTGCCAGCAGCAAGGCGGAAGAGACCCAGTACTTC.

The chain carries TRBV7-2 and TRBJ2-3; TRBD2 agrees at 13 bases. Germline trimming cut 5 bases from V and 6 bases from J; bases unmatched to any gene: 5. This CDR3 spans 15 amino acids. Germline loops: CDR1 SGHTA, CDR2 FQGNSA. CDR3 in amino acids: CASSRLAGGQDTQYF. In DNA, the CDR3 is TGTGCCAGCAGCAGACTAGCGGGAGGCCAGGATACGCAGTATTTT.

This chain links TRBV6-5 with TRBJ2-2; TRBD1 might be the D (5 bases). The germline V gene encodes CDR1 MNHEY and CDR2 SVGAGI. The CDR3 sequence is 15 residues long. V was shortened by 2 bases and J by 4 bases, with 11 bases between the two germline ends. CDR3 amino acids: CASSYGHPGTGELFF. CDR3 nucleotide sequence: TGTGCCAGCAGTTACGGACACCCGGGCACCGGGGAGCTGTTTTTT.

The chain has TRBV6-5 and TRBJ1-3; 7 bases are a match to TRBD1. Germline-derived CDR1 and CDR2 are MNHEY and SVGAGI. V lost 5 bases to trimming and J lost 1 base; unmatched junction nucleotides: 2. The CDR3 is 14 residues long. As DNA, the CDR3 is TGTGCCAGCAGTCAACAGGGGTCTGGAAACACCATATATTTT. This sequence encodes CASSQQGSGNTIYF.